Listed below are T cell receptor beta chains from one sample, sequenced in a study of siplizumab effects on memory and regulatory T cells. Some clones are missing from TCRdb's copy, which holds only in-frame ones; the method was immunoSEQ multiplex PCR. The table includes roughly 62,000 clones, around 79% detected once. Sequencing input: memory CD4+ T cells sorted from blood. The receptor set was obtained from a human donor in good health. The CDR3 runs from the conserved cysteine through the conserved F or W. D genes are given only for firm matches. Some rows have no size entry. The others give once, few or many, or a class for an expanded clone.

>.|TRBV28|.|TRBJ2-6
TGTGCCAGCAGTTCTCCAGGGGAGGGTGGGGCCAACGTCCTGACTTTC
CASSSPGEGGANVLTF
>.|TRBV30|.|TRBJ2-7
TGTGCCTGGAGTAGTGGATTTTTGAACGAGCAGTACTTC
CAWSSGFLNEQYF
>TRBD1|TRBV5-1|.|TRBJ2-7
TGCGCCAGCAGCACGGACGGACAGGGCTACGAGCAGTACTTC
CASSTDGQGYEQYF
>TRBD1|TRBV14|.|TRBJ1-2
TGTGCCAGCAGCGGATCCGGGACAGGCCGCCTCTATGGCTACACCTTC
CASSGSGTGRLYGYTF
>TRBD1|TRBV30|.|TRBJ1-6
TGTGCCTGGGCCCGGACAGGGGGAAATTCACCCCTCCACTTT
CAWARTGGNSPLHF
>.|TRBV29-1|.|TRBJ2-3
TGCAGCGTTGGCCCTAGCACGGATACGCAGTATTTT
CSVGPSTDTQYF
>TRBD2|TRBV4-1|few|TRBJ2-2
TGCGCCAGCAGTTCTCGGACTAGCACCGGGGAGCTGTTTTTT
CASSSRTSTGELFF
>TRBD1|TRBV19|few|TRBJ1-1
TGTGCCAGTAGGGGACAGGGATGGAACACTGAAGCTTTCTTT
CASRGQGWNTEAFF
>.|TRBV19|few|TRBJ2-5
TGTGCCAGTAAGGGCGAGCCGTACCAAGAGACCCAGTACTTC
CASKGEPYQETQYF
>TRBD2|TRBV7-3|.|TRBJ2-1
TGTGCCAGCAGCCCACGGGGACTAGCGGGGGGGCAAGAGCAGTTCTTC
CASSPRGLAGGQEQFF
>.|TRBV18|.|TRBJ2-3
TGTGCCAGCTCACCCGCGGGACGAGGTAGCGGAAGCACAGATACGCAGTATTTT
CASSPAGRGSGSTDTQYF
>.|TRBV10-3|few|TRBJ2-7
TGTGCCATCAGTGAGTCCAGGGACCTCTACGAGCAGTACTTC
CAISESRDLYEQYF
>.|TRBV11-3|.|TRBJ2-6
TGTGCCAGCAGCCCAGACACTGGGGCCAACGTCCTGACTTTC
CASSPDTGANVLTF
>TRBD2|TRBV28|.|TRBJ2-3
TGTGCCAGCAGCACCCTAGCGGGGGGGCCAGATACGCAGTATTTT
CASSTLAGGPDTQYF
>TRBD1|TRBV2|.|TRBJ1-1
TGTGCCAGCAGTGAATTGAACAGGGGGCGGGGTGAAGCTTTCTTT
CASSELNRGRGEAFF
>.|TRBV19|.|TRBJ2-3
TGTGCCAGTAAACAGGGATCAAGACAAATGACAGATACGCAGTATTTT
CASKQGSRQMTDTQYF
>.|TRBV28|.|TRBJ1-2
TGTGCCAGCAGGATAGCCCAGGGTGCAAACTATGGCTACACCTTC
CASRIAQGANYGYTF
>.|TRBV19|.|TRBJ2-1
TGTGCCAGTTCTCCAGGGGTATACAATGAGCAGTTCTTC
CASSPGVYNEQFF
>.|TRBV29-1|.|TRBJ1-1
TGCAGCGTTGACAGGGATGGGACTGAAGCTTTCTTT
CSVDRDGTEAFF
>.|TRBV11-2|.|TRBJ2-2
TGTGCCAGCAGCTTATTCACGAACACCGGGGAGCTGTTTTTT
CASSLFTNTGELFF
>.|TRBV9|.|TRBJ2-2
TGTGCCAGCAGCGTAGCTACTGGGGGAGGCGCCGGGGAGCTGTTTTTT
CASSVATGGGAGELFF
>TRBD2|TRBV5-1|.|TRBJ2-1
TGCGCCAGCAGCTTGGCCCCTAGCGGGGGGGCTTATGAGCAGTTCTTC
CASSLAPSGGAYEQFF
>.|TRBV18|.|TRBJ2-7
TGTGCCAGCTCACCTACTAAAGCGACAGGTTCCTACGAGCAGTACTTC
CASSPTKATGSYEQYF
>.|TRBV4-3|.|TRBJ2-1
TGCGCCAGCAGCCAAGACCACGGGAGAAACAATGAGCAGTTCTTC
CASSQDHGRNNEQFF
>.|TRBV11-3|few|TRBJ2-3
TGTGCCAGCAGCTTAGGGGCTGTGGGGCCCAGCACAGATACGCAGTATTTT
CASSLGAVGPSTDTQYF
>TRBD1|TRBV28|.|TRBJ2-7
TGTGCCAGCAGTTTCTGGCAGGGGGCCTACGAGCAGTACTTC
CASSFWQGAYEQYF